The clone carrying this T cell receptor beta chain was observed a few times. Antigen unknown. At least 5 micrograms of total RNA were extracted per sample. The data stem from a study of blood T cells in healthy people across ages. Broader study findings: The diversity estimates, figures obtained from one million T cells, were considered underestimates. Among T cells, TCR beta diversity per million cells dropped roughly linearly as age rose. Strong correlation linked observed beta diversity and percent naive T cells.

V was cut by 6 bases and J by 7 bases, with 10 bases left in between. CDR3 length: 13 residues. Germline CDR1 reads SGHTA; CDR2 reads FQGTGA. A second 7 to 11 cycle PCR used barcoded and J-beta primers. TCRdb fed the 5' RACE reads into MiXCR, producing one record per CDR3 protein. The profile covers some 1.8 million distinct CDR3 sequences, with about 39% appearing a single time and roughly 23% taken by the ten largest. The specimen sequenced was blood. The clonotype originates from a human donor in good health. The chain joins TRBV7-3 to TRBJ1-6; maybe TRBD1 (5 bases). Here the CDR3 reads CASRETVNSPLHF. The DNA of the CDR3 is TGTGCCAGCAGAGAGACAGTAAATTCACCCCTCCACTTT.